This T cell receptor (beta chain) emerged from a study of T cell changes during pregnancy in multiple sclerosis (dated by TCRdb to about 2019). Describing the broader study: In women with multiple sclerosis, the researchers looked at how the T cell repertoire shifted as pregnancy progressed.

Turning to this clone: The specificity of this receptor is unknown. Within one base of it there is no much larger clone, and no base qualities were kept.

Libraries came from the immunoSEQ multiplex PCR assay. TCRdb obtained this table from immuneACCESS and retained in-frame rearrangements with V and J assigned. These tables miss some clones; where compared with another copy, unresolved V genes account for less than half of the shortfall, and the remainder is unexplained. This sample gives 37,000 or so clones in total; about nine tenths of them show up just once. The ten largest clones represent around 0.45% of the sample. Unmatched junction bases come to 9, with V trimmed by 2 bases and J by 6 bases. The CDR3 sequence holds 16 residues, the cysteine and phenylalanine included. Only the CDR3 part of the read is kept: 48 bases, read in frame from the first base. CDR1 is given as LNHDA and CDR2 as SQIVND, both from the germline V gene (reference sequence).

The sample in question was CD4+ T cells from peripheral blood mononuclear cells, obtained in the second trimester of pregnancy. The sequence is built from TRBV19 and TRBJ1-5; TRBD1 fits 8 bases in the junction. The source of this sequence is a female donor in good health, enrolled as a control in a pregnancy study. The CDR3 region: CASSIWQRQGFQPQHF. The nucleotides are TGTGCCAGTAGTATATGGCAACGACAGGGGTTTCAGCCCCAGCATTTT.